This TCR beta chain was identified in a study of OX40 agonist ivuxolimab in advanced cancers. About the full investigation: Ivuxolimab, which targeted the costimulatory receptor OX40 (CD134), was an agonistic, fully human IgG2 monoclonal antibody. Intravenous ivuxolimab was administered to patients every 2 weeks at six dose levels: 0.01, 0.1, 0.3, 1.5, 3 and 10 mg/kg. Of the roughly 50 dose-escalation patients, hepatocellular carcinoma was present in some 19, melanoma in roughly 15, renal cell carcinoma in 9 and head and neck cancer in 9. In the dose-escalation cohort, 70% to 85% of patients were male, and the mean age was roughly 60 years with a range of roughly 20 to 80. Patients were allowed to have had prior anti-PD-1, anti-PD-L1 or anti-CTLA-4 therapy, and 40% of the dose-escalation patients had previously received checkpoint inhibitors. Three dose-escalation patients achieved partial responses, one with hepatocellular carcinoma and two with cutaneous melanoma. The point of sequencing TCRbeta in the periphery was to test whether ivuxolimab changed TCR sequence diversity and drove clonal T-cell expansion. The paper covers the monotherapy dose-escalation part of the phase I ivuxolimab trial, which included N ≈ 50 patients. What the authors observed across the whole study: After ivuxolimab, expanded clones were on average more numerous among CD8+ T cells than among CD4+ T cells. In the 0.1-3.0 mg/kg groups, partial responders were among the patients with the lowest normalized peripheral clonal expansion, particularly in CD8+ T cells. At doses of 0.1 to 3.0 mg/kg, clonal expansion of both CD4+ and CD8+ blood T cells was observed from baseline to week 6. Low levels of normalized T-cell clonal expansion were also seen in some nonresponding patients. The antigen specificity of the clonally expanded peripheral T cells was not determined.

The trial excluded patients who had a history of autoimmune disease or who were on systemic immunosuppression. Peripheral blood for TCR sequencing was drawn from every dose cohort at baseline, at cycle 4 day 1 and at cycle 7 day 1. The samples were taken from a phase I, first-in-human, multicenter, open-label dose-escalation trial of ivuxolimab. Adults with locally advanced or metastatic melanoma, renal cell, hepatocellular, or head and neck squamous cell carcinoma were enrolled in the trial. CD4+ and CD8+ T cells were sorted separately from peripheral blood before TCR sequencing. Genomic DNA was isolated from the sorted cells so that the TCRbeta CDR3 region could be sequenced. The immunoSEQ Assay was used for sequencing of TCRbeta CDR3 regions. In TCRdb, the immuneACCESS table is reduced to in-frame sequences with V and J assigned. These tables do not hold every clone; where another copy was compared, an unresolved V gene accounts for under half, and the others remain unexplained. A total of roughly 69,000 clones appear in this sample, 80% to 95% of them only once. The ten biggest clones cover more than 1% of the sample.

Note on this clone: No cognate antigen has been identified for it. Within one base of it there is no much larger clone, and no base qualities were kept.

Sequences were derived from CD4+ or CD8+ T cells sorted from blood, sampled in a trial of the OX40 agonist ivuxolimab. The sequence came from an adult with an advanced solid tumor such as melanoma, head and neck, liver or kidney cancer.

The DNA reads as follows: TGTGCCAGCAGCTTAGTCGGCTTAGCGGGAATGTATGAGCAGTTCTTC. Its coded protein is CASSLVGLAGMYEQFF. The chain couples TRBV11-2 to TRBJ2-1, and TRBD2 aligns with 8 junction nucleotides. The junction shows trimming of 1 base on V and 8 bases on J, and the gene matches do not reach 10 bases of it. CDR1 SGHAT and CDR2 FQNNGV are derived from the germline V gene. The CDR3 runs 16 residues from the cysteine to the phenylalanine. The entry retains the CDR3 DNA only, 48 bases that are in frame from base 1.